This T cell receptor beta chain emerged from a study of identical twins. Regarding the study as a whole: In beta out-of-frame sequences, the excess sharing between twins was weaker. Carriage of fewer insertions was seen in abundant cord blood beta clonotypes, whereas memory repertoires showed none.

CDR3 length: 17 residues. Germline trimming cut 2 bases from V and 8 bases from J; bases unmatched to any gene: 12. Germline lookup yields CDR1 SGHRS and CDR2 YFSETQ. As to this clonotype: Antigen specificity is unknown.

TCRdb fed the 5' RACE reads into MiXCR, producing one record per CDR3 protein. The table lists 400,000 to 550,000 distinct CDR3 sequences, less than 25% of them singletons. The same data also contributed to another study, on T cells expressing NK-cell markers. That paper states: Dominance of the CD3+CD56-NKG2C+ fraction by these clonotypes also held in a handful of donors.

Sequencing was performed on CD4+ T cells sorted from blood. V usage is TRBV5-1 and J usage is TRBJ2-3, with TRBD2 identical over 12 bases. This receptor was identified in a woman aged 18 to 35 in good health. CDR3 sequence (DNA): TGCGCCAGCAGCTTTGGACTAGCGGGGTACCTGAGCGGTACGCAGTATTTT. It encodes CASSFGLAGYLSGTQYF.